The clone carrying this T cell receptor beta chain was seen only once. Germline loops: CDR1 SGHRS, CDR2 YFSETQ. The CDR3 has 16 amino acids. Trimming cost V 0 bases and J 5 bases, with 12 bases left between them. The sample is drawn from a study of blood T cell repertoires in COVID-19. The table came from immunoSEQ multiplex PCR; TCRdb's copy has only in-frame clones and leaves some out. This sample yields more than 85,000 clones, of which 82% are seen a single time; approximately 20% belongs to the top ten. The origin of this receptor is a man at least 80 years old with acute or convalescent COVID-19. V and J are TRBV5-1 and TRBJ1-6, with D possibly TRBD1 on 5 matching bases. Sample: peripheral blood. CDR3 nucleotide sequence: TGCGCCAGCAGCTTGGGTCCAGGGTCTAATAATTCACCCCTCCACTTT. Translated, it gives CASSLGPGSNNSPLHF.